Sequencing of this T cell receptor beta chain was carried out in a study of blood T cell repertoires in COVID-19. The CDR3 covers 14 residues. As originally analysed: Amplification of reference gene primers was used by the study to estimate nucleated cell counts. Some clones are missing from TCRdb's copy, which holds only in-frame ones; the method was immunoSEQ multiplex PCR. V, J and clone size derive from that table, while D and trimming were established from the DNA sequence. The sample consists of about 90,000 clones, 70% to 85% of them appearing once. The clonotype comes from an older man with acute or convalescent COVID-19. Sequenced material: peripheral blood. V usage is TRBV21-1 and J usage is TRBJ1-3; the table's D call, TRBD1, has no DNA check behind it. TRBV21-1 is given as a pseudogene. The CDR3 spells CASSRDRAGNTIYF. The CDR3 DNA sequence: TGTGCCAGCAGCAGGGACAGGGCTGGAAACACCATATATTTT.